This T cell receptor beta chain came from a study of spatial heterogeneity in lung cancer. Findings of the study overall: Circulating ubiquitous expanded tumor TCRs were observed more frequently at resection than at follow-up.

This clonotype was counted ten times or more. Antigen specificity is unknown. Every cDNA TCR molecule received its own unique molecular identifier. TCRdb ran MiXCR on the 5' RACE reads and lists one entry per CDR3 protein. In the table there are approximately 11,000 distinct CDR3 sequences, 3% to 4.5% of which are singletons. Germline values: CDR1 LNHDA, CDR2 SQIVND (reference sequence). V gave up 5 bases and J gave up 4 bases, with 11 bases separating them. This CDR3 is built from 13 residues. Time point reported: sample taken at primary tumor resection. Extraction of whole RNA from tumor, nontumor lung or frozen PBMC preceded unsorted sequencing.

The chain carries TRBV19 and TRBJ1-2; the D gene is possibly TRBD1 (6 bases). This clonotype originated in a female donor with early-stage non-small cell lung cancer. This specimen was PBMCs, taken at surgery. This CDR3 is CASSPGTLYGYTF. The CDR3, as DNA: TGTGCCAGTAGTCCCGGGACACTCTATGGCTACACCTTC.